This T cell receptor (beta chain) was sequenced during a study of T-cell memory formation after mild COVID-19. Study-wide points: Some clones that responded turned up in pre-infection memory, which suggests that cross-reactive memory joined in. The authors left the SARS-CoV-2 specificity of second-wave clones peaking on day 37 unconfirmed. Contracting clones localized mainly to CM and EM when CD4+ and mainly to EMRA when CD8+.

This clonotype was observed at least ten times. What it binds is unknown. Amplification by 5'RACE using constant-segment primers produced TCR alpha and TCR beta cDNA libraries that carried sample barcodes and UMIs. TCRdb recomputed calls from the 5' RACE reads with MiXCR, one row per CDR3 protein. In the table there are 55,000 to 65,000 distinct CDR3 sequences, more than 8% of which are singletons. The CDR3 is 15 residues long. The germline V gene encodes CDR1 SGHTA and CDR2 FQGTGA. V was cut by 3 bases and J by 2 bases, with 8 bases left in between. The material sequenced was PBMCs or a T cell subset sorted from them (not recorded which). V usage is TRBV7-3 and J usage is TRBJ2-6; D may be TRBD1 (5 bases). The receptor was isolated from a young man who had mild COVID-19 (a few samples of this study predate the infection). Cell type and time point are not known. CDR3 protein: CASSFQGAGANVLTF. CDR3 sequence (DNA): TGTGCCAGCAGCTTTCAGGGTGCTGGGGCCAACGTCCTGACTTTC. Using reference TRBV7-3 and TRBJ2-6 for the parts outside the CDR3, the full variable domain is GAGVSQTPSNKVTEKGKYVELRCDPISGHTALYWYRQSLGQGPEFLIYFQGTGAADDSGLPNDRFFAVRPEGSVSTLKIQRTERGDSAVYLCASSFQGAGANVLTFGAGSRLTVL.